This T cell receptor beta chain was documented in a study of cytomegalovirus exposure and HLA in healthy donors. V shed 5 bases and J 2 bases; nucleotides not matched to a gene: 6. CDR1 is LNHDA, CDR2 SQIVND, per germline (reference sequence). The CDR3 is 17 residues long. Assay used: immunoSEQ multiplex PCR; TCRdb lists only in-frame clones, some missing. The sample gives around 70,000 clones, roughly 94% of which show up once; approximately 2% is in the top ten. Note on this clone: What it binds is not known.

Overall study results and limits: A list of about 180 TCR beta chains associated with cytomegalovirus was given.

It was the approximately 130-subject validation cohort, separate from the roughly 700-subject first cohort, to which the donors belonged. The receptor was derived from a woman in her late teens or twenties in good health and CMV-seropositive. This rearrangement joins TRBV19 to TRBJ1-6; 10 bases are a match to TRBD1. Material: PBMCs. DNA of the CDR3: TGTGCCAGTAGTGAGGTGGGACAGGGGACCTATAATTCACCCCTCCACTTT. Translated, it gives CASSEVGQGTYNSPLHF. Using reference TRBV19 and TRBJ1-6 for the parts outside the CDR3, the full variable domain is DGGITQSPKYLFRKEGQNVTLSCEQNLNHDAMYWYRQDPGQGLRLIYYSQIVNDFQKGDIAEGYSVSREKKESFPLTVTSAQKNPTAFYLCASSEVGQGTYNSPLHFGNGTRLTVT.